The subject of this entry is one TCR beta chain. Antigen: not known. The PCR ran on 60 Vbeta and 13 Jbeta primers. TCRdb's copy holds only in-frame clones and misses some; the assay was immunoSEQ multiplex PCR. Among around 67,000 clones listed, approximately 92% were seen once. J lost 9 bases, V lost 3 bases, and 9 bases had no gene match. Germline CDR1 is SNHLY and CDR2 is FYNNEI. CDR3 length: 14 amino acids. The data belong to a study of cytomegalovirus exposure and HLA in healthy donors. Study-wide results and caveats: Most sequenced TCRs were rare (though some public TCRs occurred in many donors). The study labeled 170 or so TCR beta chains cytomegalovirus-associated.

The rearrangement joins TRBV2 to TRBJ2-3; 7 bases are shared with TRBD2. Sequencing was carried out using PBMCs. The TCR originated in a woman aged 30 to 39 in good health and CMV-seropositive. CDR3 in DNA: TGTGCCAGCAGTGACGGGGGGTCGGTCCGAACGCAGTATTTT. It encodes CASSDGGSVRTQYF.